Listed below are T cell receptor beta chains from one sample, sequenced in a study of cytotoxic CD8 clonotypes in ibrutinib-treated CLL. TCRdb keeps only in-frame clones here, not all; method: immunoSEQ multiplex PCR. The table includes approximately 340,000 clones, around 66% detected once. The material was PBMCs, obtained after 36 months of ibrutinib treatment. These receptors came from a human donor with chronic lymphocytic leukemia. The CDR3 runs from the conserved cysteine through the conserved F or W. The D gene is left open where the match is weak. Clone size is stated in some rows and not others, as once, few, many or a class when expanded.

>.|.|TRBJ2-7|TRBV7-2
CASSLSGGSPYEQYF
TGTGCCAGCAGCTTATCAGGGGGGAGTCCCTACGAGCAGTACTTC
>.|.|TRBJ1-1|TRBV29-1
CSVERHMNTEAFF
TGCAGCGTTGAACGGCACATGAACACTGAAGCTTTCTTT
>TRBD2|.|TRBJ2-3|TRBV9
CASSVGSGRSPDTQYF
TGTGCCAGCAGCGTTGGAAGCGGGAGGAGCCCAGATACGCAGTATTTT
>.|.|TRBJ2-7|TRBV6-5
CASSYWSYEQYF
TGTGCCAGCAGTTACTGGTCCTACGAGCAGTACTTC
>.|.|TRBJ1-2|TRBV18
CASSPDQGGRYGYTF
TGTGCCAGCTCACCAGATCAGGGAGGGAGGTATGGCTACACCTTC
>TRBD1|.|TRBJ1-1|TRBV6-5
CASSYSRGLVTEAFF
TGTGCCAGCAGTTACTCGAGGGGGCTTGTTACTGAAGCTTTCTTT
>.|.|TRBJ2-3|TRBV7-3
CASSTGMSTDTQYF
TGTGCCAGCAGCACAGGGATGAGCACAGATACGCAGTATTTT
>TRBD2|.|TRBJ2-3|TRBV5-1
CASSFLAGGASTDTQYF
TGCGCCAGCAGCTTTCTAGCGGGGGGTGCTAGCACAGATACGCAGTATTTT
>.|.|TRBJ2-1|TRBV4-1
CASSQEWGEQFF
TGCGCCAGCAGCCAAGAGTGGGGTGAGCAGTTCTTC
>.|.|TRBJ2-7|TRBV27
CASSLSIYTSSYEQYF
TGTGCCAGCAGTTTATCGATATATACCAGCTCCTACGAGCAGTACTTC
>TRBD1|.|TRBJ1-2|TRBV2
CASKKTGGKTNYGYTF
TGTGCCAGCAAGAAGACAGGGGGCAAAACTAACTATGGCTACACCTTC
>.|.|TRBJ2-5|TRBV4-2
CASSQQGGFQETQYF
TGTGCCAGCAGCCAACAGGGGGGGTTCCAAGAGACCCAGTACTTC
>.|once|TRBJ2-3|TRBV25-1
CASSPGVVSADTQYF
TGTGCCAGCAGTCCGGGGGTAGTTTCCGCAGATACGCAGTATTTT
>TRBD2|.|TRBJ2-3|TRBV5-4
CASSLAGLAGRDTQYF
TGTGCCAGCAGCTTGGCGGGACTAGCGGGACGTGATACGCAGTATTTT
>TRBD1|once|TRBJ1-4|TRBV7-9
CASSTRRQGINEKLFF
TGTGCCAGCAGCACCAGAAGACAGGGTATTAATGAAAAACTGTTTTTT
>.|.|TRBJ2-1|TRBV6-1
CATRGGGVVNEQFF
TGTGCCACTCGAGGGGGGGGCGTGGTCAATGAGCAGTTCTTC
>TRBD1|.|TRBJ2-5|TRBV4-1
CASSQRDRGPEAQYF
TGCGCCAGCAGCCAGAGGGACAGGGGGCCGGAGGCCCAGTACTTC
>.|.|TRBJ2-3|TRBV11-2
CASSSGTRSTDTQYF
TGTGCCAGCAGCTCGGGCACTAGAAGCACAGATACGCAGTATTTT
>.|.|TRBJ1-1|TRBV9
CASGDSSPNTEAFF
TGTGCCAGCGGCGACAGCTCCCCGAACACTGAAGCTTTCTTT
>TRBD1|once|TRBJ2-7|TRBV2
CASSDWDRNSYEQYF
TGTGCCAGCAGTGATTGGGACAGGAACTCCTACGAGCAGTACTTC
>.|.|TRBJ1-5|TRBV28
CASSSPLGSNQPQHF
TGTGCCAGCAGTTCCCCGTTGGGGAGCAATCAGCCCCAGCATTTT
>.|.|TRBJ2-7|TRBV6-6
CASSYSGHHNTYEQYF
TGTGCCAGCAGTTACTCGGGGCATCACAATACCTACGAGCAGTACTTC
>TRBD2|.|TRBJ2-7|TRBV27
CASSLRTSGSTYEQYF
TGTGCCAGCAGTTTAAGGACTAGCGGGAGCACCTACGAGCAGTACTTC
>.|few|TRBJ1-2|TRBV4-1
CASSQPRQRLTGYTF
TGCGCCAGCAGCCAACCGAGGCAGCGGTTGACTGGCTACACCTTC
>.|.|TRBJ1-1|TRBV10-3
CAILAGMNTEAFF
TGTGCCATCCTGGCTGGGATGAACACTGAAGCTTTCTTT
>TRBD1|.|TRBJ2-7|TRBV11-2
CASSFSGQGAEQYF
TGTGCCAGCAGCTTCTCGGGACAGGGGGCCGAGCAGTACTTC
>TRBD1|.|TRBJ2-7|TRBV5-4
CASSPAGTDRLYEQYF
TGTGCCAGCAGCCCTGCCGGGACAGATAGGCTATACGAGCAGTACTTC
>.|.|TRBJ2-7|TRBV27
CASSLNRVNEQYF
TGTGCCAGCAGTCTAAATAGGGTCAACGAGCAGTACTTC
>TRBD1|.|TRBJ2-1|TRBV2
CASSQDRGRRDEQFF
TGTGCCAGCAGTCAGGACAGGGGGCGCCGGGATGAGCAGTTCTTC
>.|.|TRBJ1-2|TRBV9
CASSVGYRGGYGYTF
TGTGCCAGCAGCGTAGGGTATAGGGGAGGCTATGGCTACACCTTC
>.|.|TRBJ1-3|TRBV7-2
CASSPSGGSGNTIYF
TGTGCCAGCAGCCCCTCCGGTGGGAGTGGAAACACCATATATTTT
>TRBD1|.|TRBJ2-1|TRBV4-1
CASSQGDRVPYNEQFF
TGCGCCAGCAGCCAAGGCGACAGGGTACCATACAATGAGCAGTTCTTC
>.|.|TRBJ2-2|TRBV2
CASSEEPTGELFF
TGTGCCAGCAGTGAAGAGCCAACCGGGGAGCTGTTTTTT
>TRBD2|.|TRBJ2-7|TRBV14
CASSQDSEVAGVLYEQYF
TGTGCCAGCAGCCAAGACTCTGAGGTAGCGGGAGTGTTGTACGAGCAGTACTTC
>TRBD1|.|TRBJ2-3|TRBV29-1
CSVSQGNPQYF
TGCAGCGTTTCACAGGGGAATCCCCAGTATTTT
>TRBD1|.|TRBJ2-7|TRBV18
CASSPYRDREYEQYF
TGTGCCAGCTCACCATATCGGGACAGGGAGTACGAGCAGTACTTC
>.|.|TRBJ2-6|TRBV6-5
CASSYGPPGANVLTF
TGTGCCAGCAGTTACGGACCCCCCGGGGCCAACGTCCTGACTTTC
>.|once|TRBJ2-2|TRBV9
CASTGPTPMAPGELFF
TGTGCCAGTACCGGACCGACACCTATGGCGCCCGGGGAGCTGTTTTTT
>.|few|TRBJ1-5|TRBV29-1
CSVGENSNQPQHF
TGCAGCGTAGGGGAGAATAGCAATCAGCCCCAGCATTTT
>.|.|TRBJ2-2|TRBV7-2
CASSHSTGELFF
TGTGCCAGCAGCCACAGCACCGGGGAGCTGTTTTTT
>.|.|TRBJ1-2|TRBV29-1
CSVDNQGGYTF
TGCAGCGTTGACAATCAAGGTGGCTACACCTTC
>TRBD2|.|TRBJ2-2|TRBV6-5
CASSWAGGPNTGELFF
TGTGCCAGCAGTTGGGCGGGGGGACCGAACACCGGGGAGCTGTTTTTT
>TRBD1|few|TRBJ1-5|TRBV19
CASTDRNRGPNQPQHF
TGTGCCAGTACCGATAGGAACAGGGGGCCCAATCAGCCCCAGCATTTT
>.|.|TRBJ2-7|TRBV5-1
CASSLMTGSSYEQYF
TGCGCCAGCAGCTTGATGACGGGAAGCTCCTACGAGCAGTACTTC
>TRBD1|.|TRBJ1-4|TRBV2
CASRFTGGMTNEKLFF
TGTGCCAGCAGATTCACAGGGGGCATGACTAATGAAAAACTGTTTTTT
>.|.|TRBJ2-5|TRBV7-9
CASSLRDDLETQYF
TGTGCCAGCAGCTTGCGGGACGACCTCGAGACCCAGTACTTC
>.|.|TRBJ2-2|TRBV4-1
CASSQDPRPHTGELFF
TGCGCCAGCAGCCAAGACCCCAGGCCGCACACCGGGGAGCTGTTTTTT
>.|.|TRBJ1-5|TRBV7-2
CASSFDANQPQHF
TGTGCCAGCAGCTTCGACGCTAATCAGCCCCAGCATTTT
>.|.|TRBJ2-7|TRBV15
CATSSSGRSYEQYF
TGTGCCACCAGCAGTTCCGGCCGGAGCTACGAGCAGTACTTC
>.|few|TRBJ2-7|TRBV27
CASSFIDATYEQYF
TGTGCCAGCAGTTTTATCGACGCCACCTACGAGCAGTACTTC
>.|few|TRBJ2-2|TRBV4-1
CASSQDGLASTGELFF
TGCGCCAGCAGCCAAGATGGCCTAGCCTCCACCGGGGAGCTGTTTTTT
>.|.|TRBJ1-1|TRBV6-1
CASSRDTRRTTEAFF
TGTGCCAGCAGCCGGGACACCCGGAGGACTACTGAAGCTTTCTTT
>.|.|TRBJ1-2|TRBV6-1
CASSYEYGYTF
TGTGCCAGCAGTTACGAGTATGGCTACACCTTC
>TRBD2|.|TRBJ2-3|TRBV5-4
CASSFGTSGTDTQYF
TGTGCCAGCAGCTTTGGGACTAGCGGCACAGATACGCAGTATTTT
>.|.|TRBJ2-2|TRBV29-1
CSVLSRTKDTGELFF
TGCAGCGTCCTCTCCCGGACCAAAGACACCGGGGAGCTGTTTTTT
>.|.|TRBJ2-3|TRBV4-2
CASSRGEPTDTQYF
TGTGCCAGCAGCCGAGGGGAGCCCACAGATACGCAGTATTTT
>TRBD2|few|TRBJ2-2|TRBV15
CATSRDGTSTGELFF
TGTGCCACCAGCAGAGACGGGACTAGCACCGGGGAGCTGTTTTTT
>.|.|TRBJ1-4|TRBV4-1
CASSQEVEEKLFF
TGCGCCAGCAGCCAAGAGGTGGAGGAAAAACTGTTTTTT
>.|.|TRBJ2-2|TRBV11-2
CASSLLGGGNTGELFF
TGTGCCAGCAGCTTACTGGGGGGCGGGAACACCGGGGAGCTGTTTTTT